Many counts were recorded for the clone carrying this T cell receptor (beta chain). Antigen specificity is unknown. The sample belongs to a study of Graves' ophthalmopathy and Graves' hyperthyroidism. Study outcomes and limitations: Clonotypes were expanded in thyroid at above 0.001 frequency, and most also appeared in blood.

The V end lost 3 bases, the J end lost 6 bases, and 15 bases lay between the germline ends. Germline V CDR1 and CDR2: MNHNS, SASEGT. The CDR3 contains 15 residues. Amplification targeted the TCR beta CDR3 regions, with RNA transcripts as the source material. RT-PCR in the first round used HTBI primers; a second-round multiplex PCR followed. TCRdb used MiXCR to reprocess the multiplex PCR reads, holding one entry per CDR3 protein. This sample has approximately 480,000 distinct CDR3 sequences, with around 15% found just once. A duration under 3 months, NOSPECS ≥4, CAS ≥3 and moderate-to-severe activity characterized the donors with ophthalmopathy. Excluded were patients with other autoimmune diseases, uncontrolled infections, pregnancy or lactation. Fresh peripheral blood, about 10 ml, was the PBMC source.

The sequence came from a woman in her twenties or thirties with Graves' ophthalmopathy. Sequenced material: blood. The chain carries TRBV6-1 and TRBJ1-5, with D perhaps TRBD1 (6 bases). CDR3 in DNA: TGTGCCAGCAGTGATGACCCCTGGGGGGCTCAGCCCCAGCATTTT. Protein sequence: CASSDDPWGAQPQHF.